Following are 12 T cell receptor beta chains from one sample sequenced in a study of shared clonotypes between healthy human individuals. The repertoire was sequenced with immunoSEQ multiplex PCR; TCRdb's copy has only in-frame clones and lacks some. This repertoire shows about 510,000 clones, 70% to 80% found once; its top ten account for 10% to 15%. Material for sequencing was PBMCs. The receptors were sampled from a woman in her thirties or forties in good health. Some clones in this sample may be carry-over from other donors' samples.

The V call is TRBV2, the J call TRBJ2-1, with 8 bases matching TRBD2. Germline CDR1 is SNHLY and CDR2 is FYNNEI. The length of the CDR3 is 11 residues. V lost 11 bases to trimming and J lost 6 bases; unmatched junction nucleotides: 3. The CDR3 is CAGLAPNEQFF. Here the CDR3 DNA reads TGTGCCGGACTAGCCCCCAATGAGCAGTTCTTC.

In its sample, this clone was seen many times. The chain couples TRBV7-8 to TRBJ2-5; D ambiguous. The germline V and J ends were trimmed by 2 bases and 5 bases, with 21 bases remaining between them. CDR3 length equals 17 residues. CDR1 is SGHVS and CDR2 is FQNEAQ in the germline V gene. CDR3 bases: TGTGCCAGCAGCTTAATCGGTACCGTTGAGATGACGGAGACCCAGTACTTC. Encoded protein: CASSLIGTVEMTETQYF.

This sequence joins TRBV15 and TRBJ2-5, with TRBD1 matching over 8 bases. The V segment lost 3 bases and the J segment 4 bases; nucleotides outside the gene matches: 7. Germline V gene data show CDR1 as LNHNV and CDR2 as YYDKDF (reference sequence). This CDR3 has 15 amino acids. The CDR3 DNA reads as TGTGCCACCAGCAGTGGGGGCAGGGGGCGAGAGACCCAGTACTTC. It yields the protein CATSSGGRGRETQYF.

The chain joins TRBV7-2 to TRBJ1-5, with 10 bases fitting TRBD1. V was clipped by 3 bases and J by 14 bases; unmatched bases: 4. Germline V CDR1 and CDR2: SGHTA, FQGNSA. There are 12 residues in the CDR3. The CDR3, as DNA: TGTGCCAGCAGCTTCCCAGGGACAGGGGAGCATTTT. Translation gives CASSFPGTGEHF.

CDR3 bases: TGTGCCAGCAGCTTGCCCTCTAAGACCAATGAGCAGTTCTTC. This gives the protein CASSLPSKTNEQFF. The chain carries TRBV5-4 and TRBJ2-1; D not resolved. V lost 1 base to trimming and J lost 6 bases, with 11 bases between them. Germline V gene lookup returns CDR1 SGHNT and CDR2 YYREEE (reference sequence). There are 14 residues in the CDR3. The whole variable domain, remainder taken from reference TRBV5-4 and TRBJ2-1, is ETGVTQSPTHLIKTRGQQVTLRCSSQSGHNTVSWYQQALGQGPQFIFQYYREEENGRGNFPPRFSGLQFPNYSSELNVNALELDDSALYLCASSLPSKTNEQFFGPGTRLTVL.

The DNA of the CDR3 is TGTGCCAGCAGATCTTGGACAGGCAATCAGCCCCAGCATTTT. Translated: CASRSWTGNQPQHF. The chain is built from TRBV2 and TRBJ1-5; TRBD1 might be the D (6 bases). Germline CDR1 is SNHLY and CDR2 is FYNNEI. CDR3 length: 14 amino acids. Trimming removed 6 bases at V and 2 bases at J, with 11 bases between. The full variable domain, completed using reference TRBV2 and TRBJ1-5, is EPEVTQTPSHQVTQMGQEVILRCVPISNHLYFYWYRQILGQKVEFLVSFYNNEISEKSEIFDDQFSVERPDGSNFTLKIRSTKLEDSAMYFCASRSWTGNQPQHFGDGTRLSIL.

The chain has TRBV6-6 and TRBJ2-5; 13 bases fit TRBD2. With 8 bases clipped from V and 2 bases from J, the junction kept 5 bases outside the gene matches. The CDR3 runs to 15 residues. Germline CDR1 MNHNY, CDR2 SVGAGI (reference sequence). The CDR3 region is CASHPGLAGQETQYF. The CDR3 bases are TGTGCCAGCCACCCGGGACTAGCGGGACAAGAGACCCAGTACTTC.

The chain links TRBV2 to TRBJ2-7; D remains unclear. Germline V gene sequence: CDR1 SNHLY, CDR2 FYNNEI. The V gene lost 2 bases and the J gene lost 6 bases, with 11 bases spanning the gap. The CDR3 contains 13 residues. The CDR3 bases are TGTGCCAGCAGTGAACTGCTAGTGGGCGAGCAGTACTTC. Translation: CASSELLVGEQYF.

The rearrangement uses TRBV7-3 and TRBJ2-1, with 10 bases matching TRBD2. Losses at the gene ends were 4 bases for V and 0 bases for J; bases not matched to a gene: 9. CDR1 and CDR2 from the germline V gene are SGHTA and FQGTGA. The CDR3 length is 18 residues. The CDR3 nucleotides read TGTGCCAGCAGCTCGACGACTAGCGGGCCGAGCTCCTACAATGAGCAGTTCTTC. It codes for CASSSTTSGPSSYNEQFF. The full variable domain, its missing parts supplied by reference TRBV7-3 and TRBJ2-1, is GAGVSQTPSNKVTEKGKYVELRCDPISGHTALYWYRQSLGQGPEFLIYFQGTGAADDSGLPNDRFFAVRPEGSVSTLKIQRTERGDSAVYLCASSSTTSGPSSYNEQFFGPGTRLTVL.

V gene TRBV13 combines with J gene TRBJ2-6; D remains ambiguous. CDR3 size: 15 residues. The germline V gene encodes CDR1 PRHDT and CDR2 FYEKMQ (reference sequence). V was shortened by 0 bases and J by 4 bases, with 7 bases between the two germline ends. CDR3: CASSLGGSGANVLTF. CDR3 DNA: TGTGCCAGCAGCTTAGGAGGGTCAGGGGCCAACGTCCTGACTTTC.

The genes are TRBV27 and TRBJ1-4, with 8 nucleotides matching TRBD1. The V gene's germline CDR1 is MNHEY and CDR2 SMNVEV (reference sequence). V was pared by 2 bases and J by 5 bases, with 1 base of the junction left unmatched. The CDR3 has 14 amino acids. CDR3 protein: CASSLQGANEKLFF. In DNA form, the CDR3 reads TGTGCCAGCAGTTTACAGGGGGCAAATGAAAAACTGTTTTTT.

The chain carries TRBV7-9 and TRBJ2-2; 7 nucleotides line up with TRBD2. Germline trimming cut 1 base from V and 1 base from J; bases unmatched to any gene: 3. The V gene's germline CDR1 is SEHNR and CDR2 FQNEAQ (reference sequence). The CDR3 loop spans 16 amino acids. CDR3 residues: CASSLGASGNTGELFF. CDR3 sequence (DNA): TGTGCCAGCAGCTTAGGTGCTAGCGGGAACACCGGGGAGCTGTTTTTT.